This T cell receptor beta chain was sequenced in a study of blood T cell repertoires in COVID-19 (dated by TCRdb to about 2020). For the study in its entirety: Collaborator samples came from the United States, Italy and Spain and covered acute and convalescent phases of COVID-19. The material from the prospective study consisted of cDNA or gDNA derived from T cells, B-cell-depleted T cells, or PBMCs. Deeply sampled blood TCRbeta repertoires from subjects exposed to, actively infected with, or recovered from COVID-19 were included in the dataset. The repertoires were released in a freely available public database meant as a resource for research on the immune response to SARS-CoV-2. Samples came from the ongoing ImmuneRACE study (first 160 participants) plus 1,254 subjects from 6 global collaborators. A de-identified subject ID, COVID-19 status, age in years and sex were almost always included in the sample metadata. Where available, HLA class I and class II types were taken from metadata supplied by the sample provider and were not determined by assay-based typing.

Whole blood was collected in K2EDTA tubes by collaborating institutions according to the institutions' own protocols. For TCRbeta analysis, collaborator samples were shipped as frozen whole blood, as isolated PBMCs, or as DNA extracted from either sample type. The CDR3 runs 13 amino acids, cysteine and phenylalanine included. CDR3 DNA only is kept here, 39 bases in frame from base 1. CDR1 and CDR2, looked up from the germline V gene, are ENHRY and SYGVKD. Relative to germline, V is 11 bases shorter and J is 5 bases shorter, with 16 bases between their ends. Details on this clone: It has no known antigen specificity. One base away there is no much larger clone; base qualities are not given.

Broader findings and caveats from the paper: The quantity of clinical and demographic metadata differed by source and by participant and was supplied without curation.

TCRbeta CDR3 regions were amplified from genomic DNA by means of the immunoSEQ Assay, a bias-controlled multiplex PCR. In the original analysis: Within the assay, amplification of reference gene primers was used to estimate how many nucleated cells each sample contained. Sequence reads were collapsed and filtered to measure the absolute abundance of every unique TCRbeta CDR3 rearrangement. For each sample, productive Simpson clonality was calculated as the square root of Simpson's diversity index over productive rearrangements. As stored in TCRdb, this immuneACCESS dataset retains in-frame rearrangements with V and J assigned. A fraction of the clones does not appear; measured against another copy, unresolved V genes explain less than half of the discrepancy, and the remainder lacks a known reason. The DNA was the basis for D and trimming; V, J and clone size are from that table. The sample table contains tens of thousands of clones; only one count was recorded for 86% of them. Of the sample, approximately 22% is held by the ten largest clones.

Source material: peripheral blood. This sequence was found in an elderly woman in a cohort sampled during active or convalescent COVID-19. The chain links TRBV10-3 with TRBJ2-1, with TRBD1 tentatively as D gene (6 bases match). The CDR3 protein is CAVGQGIDNEQFF. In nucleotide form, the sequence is TGTGCCGTCGGCCAGGGGATTGACAATGAGCAGTTCTTC.